Shown below are 17 T cell receptor beta chains from a single sample sequenced in a study of shared clonotypes between healthy human individuals. Sequencing used immunoSEQ multiplex PCR; TCRdb keeps in-frame clones, though not all of them. The table has some 2,500,000 clones, roughly 93% seen once. The sequenced sample consisted of naive CD4+ T cells from PBMCs. Sample subset: CD45RA+ positively selected. The receptors here all came from a man aged 18 to 30 in good health. Some clones in this sample may be carry-over from other donors' samples.

The rearrangement links TRBV15 to TRBJ2-2; 7 nucleotides match TRBD1. In germline, CDR1 is LNHNV, CDR2 YYDKDF (reference sequence). CDR3 length equals 14 residues. V was pared by 9 bases and J by 1 base, with 5 bases of the junction left unmatched. The CDR3 here is CATLGTENTGELFF. CDR3 nucleotide sequence: TGTGCCACGTTAGGGACAGAGAACACCGGGGAGCTGTTTTTT.

This clone was seen a single time. The V and J genes are TRBV10-3 and TRBJ2-2; 8 bases line up with TRBD2. The V gene end was trimmed by 3 bases and the J gene end by 8 bases; junction bases not matched to a gene: 8. CDR1 is ENHRY, CDR2 SYGVKD, per germline. The CDR3 runs 15 residues. CDR3: CAISDGAGGRGELFF. The CDR3 nucleotides are TGTGCCATCAGTGACGGGGCGGGAGGTCGTGGGGAGCTGTTTTTT.

The V call is TRBV6-5, the J call TRBJ1-2, with 11 bases identical to TRBD1. V shed 3 bases and J 6 bases; nucleotides not matched to a gene: 6. The germline CDR1 and CDR2 sequences are MNHEY and SVGAGI. The CDR3 runs 15 residues. CDR3 nucleotide sequence: TGTGCCAGCAGTTATTTCGGGACAGGGGGTAATGGCTACACCTTC. It is translated as CASSYFGTGGNGYTF.

The CDR3 DNA reads TGTGCCAGCAGTTTTTGGGCGGAATCCTACGAGCAGTACTTC. Protein sequence: CASSFWAESYEQYF. V gene TRBV27 combines with J gene TRBJ2-7, with D unclear. Trimming cost V 3 bases and J 1 base, with 10 bases left between them. CDR1 and CDR2 from the germline V gene are MNHEY and SMNVEV (reference sequence). This CDR3 spans 14 amino acids.

This chain uses TRBV27 with TRBJ2-7, with D possibly being TRBD1 or TRBD2 (6 bases each). This CDR3 region has 16 residues. The V gene's germline CDR1 is MNHEY and CDR2 SMNVEV (reference sequence). Trimming removed 6 bases from V and 5 bases from J, with 23 bases in between. CDR3 in DNA: TGTGCCAGCAGACCGCCCCGCGGGGCAGGGGCAAACGAGCAGTACTTC. It translates to CASRPPRGAGANEQYF.

This clone was recorded a few times. The chain couples TRBV6-1 to TRBJ1-1, with a tentative D call TRBD1 (5 bases). CDR1 MNHNS and CDR2 SASEGT come from the germline V gene. This CDR3 has 13 amino acids. The ends were cut back, 4 bases at V and 7 bases at J, with 13 bases in the middle. The chain's CDR3 is CASSGREGGEAFF. The DNA of the CDR3 is TGTGCCAGCAGTGGCAGGGAGGGCGGTGAAGCTTTCTTT.

The gene calls are TRBV5-1 and TRBJ2-3, with D possibly matching TRBD1 (6 bases). V was cut by 1 base and J by 3 bases, with 15 bases left in between. The CDR3 consists of 16 residues. Germline lookup yields CDR1 SGHRS and CDR2 YFSETQ. CDR3 sequence: CASSLIGDTGTDTQYF. CDR3 bases: TGCGCCAGCAGCTTGATTGGGGACACGGGAACAGATACGCAGTATTTT. Supplemented by reference TRBV5-1 and TRBJ2-3, the full variable domain reads KAGVTQTPRYLIKTRGQQVTLSCSPISGHRSVSWYQQTPGQGLQFLFEYFSETQRNKGNFPGRFSGRQFSNSRSEMNVSTLELGDSALYLCASSLIGDTGTDTQYFGPGTRLTVL.

V and J are TRBV15 and TRBJ1-2; 8 bases agree with TRBD1. There are 13 residues in the CDR3. Germline CDR1 reads LNHNV; CDR2 reads YYDKDF (reference sequence). The J segment lost 6 bases and the V segment lost 4 bases, leaving 4 bases of the junction unmatched. The CDR3 coding sequence is TGTGCCACCAGCATAGGACAGGGAGATGGCTACACCTTC. This sequence encodes CATSIGQGDGYTF.

The sample holds a few counts of this clone. The V gene is TRBV5-1, the J gene TRBJ2-7; 7 bases agree with TRBD1. The V gene end was trimmed by 4 bases and the J gene end by 3 bases; junction bases not matched to a gene: 4. This CDR3 comprises 13 residues. CDR1 and CDR2 (germline): SGHRS, YFSETQ. The CDR3 reads CASSEGTVYEQYF. The DNA for the CDR3 is TGCGCCAGCAGCGAGGGGACAGTCTACGAGCAGTACTTC.

The chain carries TRBV27 and TRBJ2-5; D might be TRBD2 (7 bases). The ends were cut back, 7 bases at V and 4 bases at J, with 16 bases in the middle. From germline, CDR1 is MNHEY and CDR2 SMNVEV (reference sequence). The CDR3 is 14 amino acids. The CDR3 coding sequence is TGTGCCAGCAACCTAGGGGGGGCCGGAGAGACCCAGTACTTC. This codes for CASNLGGAGETQYF.

In this sample, this clone turned up once. This chain links TRBV5-1 with TRBJ1-2; 9 bases match TRBD1. With V trimmed by 1 base and J by 4 bases, 5 bases remained unmatched. This CDR3 is built from 15 residues. Germline V lookup: CDR1 SGHRS, CDR2 YFSETQ. CDR3 residues: CASSLPDRGAYGYTF. The CDR3 DNA is TGCGCCAGCAGCTTGCCAGACAGGGGGGCCTATGGCTACACCTTC.

V is TRBV28 and J is TRBJ2-2, with D uncertain. The germline gives CDR1 MDHEN, CDR2 SYDVKM. The CDR3 consists of 16 residues. V dropped 6 bases and J dropped 2 bases, with 16 bases sitting between them. Written as DNA, the CDR3 is TGTGCCAGCAGACAATTTCGGTACTCTAACACCGGGGAGCTGTTTTTT. Encoded protein: CASRQFRYSNTGELFF.

This chain connects TRBV7-2 to TRBJ2-1, with 10 bases aligning to TRBD2. The CDR3 runs to 16 residues. Trimming cost V 1 base and J 7 bases; bases outside gene matches: 7. Germline CDR1 is SGHTA and CDR2 is FQGNSA. The CDR3 DNA follows: TGTGCCAGCAGCTTAGGGTCTAGCGGGAGCCAGAATGAGCAGTTCTTC. It is translated as CASSLGSSGSQNEQFF.

The CDR3 loop is CAISYDTRTGEEQYF. The CDR3 region has the DNA TGTGCCATCAGCTATGACACTAGGACAGGGGAAGAGCAGTACTTC. This chain links TRBV10-3 with TRBJ2-7, with 9 bases fitting TRBD1. Unmatched junction bases numbered 13, after V lost 6 bases and J lost 7 bases. Germline values: CDR1 ENHRY, CDR2 SYGVKD. The CDR3 contains 15 residues.

This chain joins TRBV5-4 and TRBJ1-4; D gene ambiguous. The CDR3 has 16 amino acids. Trimming took 4 bases from V and 7 from J, leaving 20 bases between them. The V gene's germline CDR1 is SGHNT and CDR2 YYREEE (reference sequence). This CDR3 reads CASSPRTAGRVEKLFF. CDR3 sequence (DNA): TGTGCCAGCAGCCCTAGGACGGCGGGAAGGGTTGAAAAACTGTTTTTT.

V and J are TRBV19 and TRBJ2-6, with TRBD1 matching over 8 bases. The trim removed 10 bases at V and 2 bases at J, leaving 10 bases unmatched. The CDR3 runs 16 residues. Germline V gene sequence: CDR1 LNHDA, CDR2 SQIVND (reference sequence). The CDR3 DNA follows: TGTGCCACCTCGAACAGGGGGGAGACTGGGGCCAACGTCCTGACTTTC. Residues: CATSNRGETGANVLTF. The full variable domain, rest sourced from reference TRBV19 and TRBJ2-6, is DGGITQSPKYLFRKEGQNVTLSCEQNLNHDAMYWYRQDPGQGLRLIYYSQIVNDFQKGDIAEGYSVSREKKESFPLTVTSAQKNPTAFYLCATSNRGETGANVLTFGAGSRLTVL.

The chain is built from TRBV11-3 and TRBJ1-1; no reliable D call. Trimming pared 5 bases from V and 5 bases from J, leaving 27 bases between. CDR3 length: 18 residues. Germline loops: CDR1 SGHNT, CDR2 YENEEA. The CDR3 sequence is CASSDKSGNSPSGTEAFF. The CDR3 nucleotides read TGTGCCAGCAGCGACAAATCCGGGAACTCCCCGAGCGGGACTGAAGCTTTCTTT.